A selection of T cell receptor beta chains follows, all from one sample in a study of identical twins. TCRdb fed the 5' RACE reads into MiXCR, producing one record per CDR3 protein. The sample comprises fewer than 550,000 distinct CDR3 sequences, 13% to 15% of which are singletons, and roughly 0.43% rests with the top ten. The same sample was also used in a study of yellow fever vaccine responses in identical twins.

The sample taken for sequencing was CD4+ T cells sorted from blood. All receptors come from a woman aged 18-29 years in good health. Each CDR3 is given with its conserved first and last residue. The order of the fields is J gene, clone size, D gene, V gene, CDR3 protein, CDR3 DNA. The D gene is left open where the match is weak. Size is stated for part of the rows, as once, few or many counts, or as a class when the clone is expanded.

>TRBJ2-2|.|.|TRBV20-1
CSARDREGPNTGELFF
TGCAGTGCTAGAGATCGAGAGGGACCGAACACCGGGGAGCTGTTTTTT
>TRBJ2-1|.|TRBD2|TRBV20-1
CSASGRAVNEQFF
TGCAGTGCTAGCGGGAGGGCCGTCAATGAGCAGTTCTTC
>TRBJ1-5|.|.|TRBV2
CASSENIGLGQPQHF
TGTGCCAGCAGTGAAAACATAGGGCTGGGGCAGCCCCAGCATTTT
>TRBJ2-1|.|TRBD1|TRBV5-1
CASSPGGTGYNEQFF
TGCGCCAGCAGCCCCGGCGGGACAGGCTACAATGAGCAGTTCTTC
>TRBJ2-1|few|.|TRBV20-1
CSAPGQGGRNEQFF
TGCAGTGCTCCGGGGCAGGGGGGGCGCAATGAGCAGTTCTTC
>TRBJ2-7|few|.|TRBV5-1
CASSPGRGFSYEQYF
TGCGCCAGCAGCCCGGGCCGGGGATTCTCCTACGAGCAGTACTTC
>TRBJ2-1|.|TRBD2|TRBV4-1
CASSQVGLAGGPHYNEQFF
TGCGCCAGCAGCCAAGTAGGACTAGCGGGAGGGCCCCACTACAATGAGCAGTTCTTC
>TRBJ2-7|.|TRBD2|TRBV6-1
CASSRNPGLANSYEQYF
TGTGCCAGCAGTCGTAATCCGGGACTAGCGAATTCCTACGAGCAGTACTTC
>TRBJ2-5|few|TRBD1|TRBV2
CASRMDRVETQYF
TGTGCCAGCAGGATGGACAGGGTGGAGACCCAGTACTTC
>TRBJ1-3|.|TRBD1|TRBV6-1
CASRPGQNKFSGNTIYF
TGTGCCAGCAGACCGGGACAGAACAAATTCTCTGGAAACACCATATATTTT
>TRBJ2-1|many|TRBD2|TRBV27
CASSFRTSGARTDEQFF
TGTGCCAGCAGTTTCAGGACTAGCGGGGCGAGGACGGATGAGCAGTTCTTC
>TRBJ2-6|few|.|TRBV27
CASSLFTPRAAGANVLTF
TGTGCCAGCAGTTTATTTACACCGAGGGCCGCTGGGGCCAACGTCCTGACTTTC
>TRBJ2-4|.|.|TRBV2
CASNEPSNIQYF
TGTGCCAGTAACGAGCCGTCTAACATTCAGTACTTC
>TRBJ2-7|many|TRBD2|TRBV5-1
CASSLSGRGYEQYF
TGCGCCAGCAGCTTGTCCGGGAGGGGGTACGAGCAGTACTTC
>TRBJ1-2|few|.|TRBV6-1
CASSEPGRPYGYTF
TGTGCCAGCAGTGAACCAGGACGGCCTTATGGCTACACCTTC
>TRBJ2-3|.|.|TRBV4-1
CASSQASRLDTQYF
TGCGCCAGCAGCCAAGCTTCCAGGCTCGATACGCAGTATTTT
>TRBJ2-1|.|.|TRBV7-9
CASSSWSGVPNEQFF
TGTGCCAGCAGCTCATGGTCGGGAGTACCCAATGAGCAGTTCTTC
>TRBJ2-3|.|.|TRBV11-2
CASSTWDLGGSDTQYF
TGTGCCAGCAGCACCTGGGACTTAGGGGGATCAGATACGCAGTATTTT
>TRBJ2-3|.|.|TRBV9
CASSVLGGTDTQYF
TGTGCCAGCAGCGTACTAGGTGGCACAGATACGCAGTATTTT
>TRBJ1-1|many|.|TRBV21-1
CASRVNTEAFF
TGTGCCAGCAGGGTGAACACTGAAGCTTTCTTT
>TRBJ2-1|.|TRBD1|TRBV27
CASREDRASSYNEQFF
TGTGCCAGCAGGGAGGACAGGGCCAGCTCCTACAATGAGCAGTTCTTC
>TRBJ2-2|.|.|TRBV11-2
CASRRDFLTGELFF
TGTGCCAGCAGAAGGGACTTTCTCACCGGGGAGCTGTTTTTT
>TRBJ2-1|few|.|TRBV12-3/TRBV12-4
CASRAGNYNEQFF
TGTGCCAGCAGGGCCGGAAACTACAATGAGCAGTTCTTC
>TRBJ2-3|few|.|TRBV9
CASSGKGIGTDTQYF
TGTGCCAGCAGCGGAAAGGGTATCGGCACAGATACGCAGTATTTT
>TRBJ2-5|many|.|TRBV29-1
CSVDVVQETQYF
TGCAGCGTTGACGTGGTACAAGAGACCCAGTACTTC
>TRBJ2-1|.|.|TRBV15
CATSRPDLPLFF
TGTGCCACCAGCAGGCCGGACTTACCCCTGTTCTTC
>TRBJ2-7|few|.|TRBV2
CASSRGPGDEQYF
TGTGCCAGCAGCCGGGGACCGGGAGACGAGCAGTACTTC
>TRBJ2-1|.|.|TRBV11-2
CASSLWVDSLKFF
TGTGCCAGCAGCTTATGGGTGGACAGTTTGAAGTTTTTC
>TRBJ2-5|.|.|TRBV12-3/TRBV12-4
CASSGRRINHFKETQYF
TGTGCCAGCAGTGGACGCCGAATCAACCACTTCAAAGAGACCCAGTACTTC
>TRBJ2-5|many|.|TRBV29-1
CSVAVHQETQYF
TGCAGCGTTGCCGTCCACCAAGAGACCCAGTACTTC
>TRBJ2-3|.|TRBD2|TRBV11-2
CASSLALTSGGAGHADTQYF
TGTGCCAGCAGCTTAGCTCTCACTAGCGGGGGGGCCGGGCACGCAGATACGCAGTATTTT
>TRBJ2-7|.|TRBD2|TRBV4-2
CASSQNRAGGSYEQYF
TGTGCCAGCAGCCAAAACAGGGCGGGAGGTTCCTACGAGCAGTACTTC
>TRBJ2-5|.|TRBD2|TRBV5-1
CASSLAGTTARETQYF
TGCGCCAGCAGCTTGGCCGGGACTACCGCTCGGGAGACCCAGTACTTC
>TRBJ1-2|.|.|TRBV12-3/TRBV12-4
CASSAARNYGYTF
TGTGCCAGCAGTGCGGCCAGGAACTATGGCTACACCTTC
>TRBJ2-5|.|.|TRBV20-1
CSAGAGVGVGTQYF
TGCAGTGCTGGAGCGGGTGTTGGGGTTGGGACCCAGTACTTC
>TRBJ2-5|.|.|TRBV6-2/TRBV6-3
CASSLRGPPQETQYF
TGTGCCAGCAGCCTACGCGGACCCCCTCAAGAGACCCAGTACTTC
>TRBJ2-2|many|.|TRBV5-1
CASSESGTTNTGELFF
TGCGCCAGCAGCGAATCCGGGACAACGAACACCGGGGAGCTGTTTTTT
>TRBJ2-7|many|TRBD1|TRBV7-2
CASSSMDRDEQYF
TGTGCCAGCAGCTCAATGGACAGGGACGAGCAGTACTTC
>TRBJ2-3|.|.|TRBV6-1
CASSRKGFGTDTQYF
TGTGCCAGCAGTCGAAAGGGGTTTGGCACAGATACGCAGTATTTT
>TRBJ2-1|many|.|TRBV18
CASSPTYNEQFF
TGTGCCAGCAGTCCCACATACAATGAGCAGTTCTTC
>TRBJ1-2|many|.|TRBV11-2
CASSPYGVGYGYTF
TGTGCCAGCAGCCCGTACGGGGTCGGGTATGGCTACACCTTC
>TRBJ2-7|few|TRBD2|TRBV11-2
CASSFGSGSVYEQYF
TGTGCCAGCAGCTTTGGTAGCGGGAGTGTCTACGAGCAGTACTTC
>TRBJ2-7|few|TRBD1|TRBV7-9
CASSLQGAGYEQYF
TGTGCCAGCAGCTTACAGGGGGCAGGCTACGAGCAGTACTTC
>TRBJ2-1|many|.|TRBV5-5
CASSSRQGAYNEQFF
TGTGCCAGCAGCTCCCGTCAGGGCGCTTACAATGAGCAGTTCTTC
>TRBJ2-6|once|.|TRBV6-1
CASRDRDGANVLTF
TGTGCCAGCAGGGATCGAGATGGGGCCAACGTCCTGACTTTC
>TRBJ2-1|few|TRBD2|TRBV14
CASSQDILAGYNEQFF
TGTGCCAGCAGCCAAGATATACTAGCGGGTTACAATGAGCAGTTCTTC
>TRBJ2-1|.|TRBD1|TRBV5-1
CASSLDRGRNNEQFF
TGCGCCAGCAGCTTGGACAGGGGGCGAAACAATGAGCAGTTCTTC
>TRBJ1-1|few|TRBD1|TRBV20-1
CSAYFQGAYTEAFF
TGCAGTGCCTACTTTCAGGGGGCGTACACTGAAGCTTTCTTT
>TRBJ2-7|.|TRBD1|TRBV18
CASSPLPAGTASYEQYF
TGTGCCAGCTCACCACTCCCTGCCGGGACAGCATCCTACGAGCAGTACTTC
>TRBJ1-2|few|.|TRBV4-1
CASSHQTVNYGYTF
TGCGCCAGCAGCCATCAGACAGTCAACTATGGCTACACCTTC
>TRBJ2-1|.|.|TRBV3-1
CASSQDLRDRYNEQFF
TGTGCCAGCAGCCAAGATCTTCGGGACCGATACAATGAGCAGTTCTTC